The 27 T cell receptor beta chains given below trace back to one sample, sequenced in a study of blood T cell repertoires in COVID-19. This table comes from immunoSEQ multiplex PCR, and its TCRdb copy is limited to in-frame clones, with some not included. The sample consists of fewer than 250,000 clones, less than 90% of them appearing once. The sequencing input was peripheral blood. The source of these receptors is a woman older than 75 with COVID-19, enrolled during active disease.

The gene calls are TRBV10-3 and TRBJ2-5; 8 bases match TRBD1. The CDR3 has 13 residues. Trimming at V came to 6 bases and at J to 3 bases, leaving 3 bases not matched to a gene. Germline V CDR1 and CDR2: ENHRY, SYGVKD. This CDR3 is CAIRTQGEETQYF. The CDR3 DNA sequence: TGTGCCATCAGGACACAGGGGGAAGAGACCCAGTACTTC.

V usage is TRBV4-3 and J usage is TRBJ2-1; D remains ambiguous. The germline gives CDR1 LGHNA, CDR2 YSLEER. This CDR3 has 14 residues. V was clipped by 0 bases and J by 9 bases, with 12 bases between them. For the CDR3, the DNA is TGCGCCAGCAGCCAAGAGGGCGAAGTTGGTGAGCAGTTCTTC. It specifies CASSQEGEVGEQFF.

The chain is built from TRBV5-4 and TRBJ1-2, with 9 bases lining up with TRBD1. Germline V gene lookup returns CDR1 SGHNT and CDR2 YYREEE (reference sequence). The CDR3 spans 16 residues. V was pared by 0 bases and J by 4 bases, with 7 bases of the junction left unmatched. Here the CDR3 reads CASSLDRGQVGYGYTF. CDR3 nucleotides: TGTGCCAGCAGCTTGGACAGGGGGCAGGTGGGCTATGGCTACACCTTC.

The DNA of the CDR3 is TGTGCCAGCAGAGATGTAGCAGGGAATTCACCCCTCCACTTT. As protein: CASRDVAGNSPLHF. This sequence joins TRBV3-1 (or the pseudogene TRBV3-2) and TRBJ1-6; D perhaps matches TRBD1 (5 bases). This CDR3 is built from 14 residues. Trimming removed 6 bases at V and 7 bases at J, with 13 bases between. Germline V gives CDR1 LGHDT, CDR2 YNNKEL (reference sequence).

This CDR3 reads CASSALGARFRETQYF. CDR3 coding DNA: TGTGCCAGCAGCGCGCTAGGGGCGAGGTTTCGGGAGACCCAGTACTTC. The rearrangement links TRBV7-2 to TRBJ2-5; maybe TRBD1 (5 bases). From germline, CDR1 is SGHTA and CDR2 FQGNSA. The CDR3 is 16 amino acids. V was pared by 5 bases and J by 5 bases, with 21 bases between.

This clone was observed a few times. The chain couples TRBV6-5 to TRBJ1-3; possibly TRBD1 for D (5 bases). CDR1 is MNHEY and CDR2 is SVGAGI in the germline V gene. CDR3 length: 14 residues. Trimming took 2 bases from V and 6 from J, leaving 11 bases between them. The CDR3 reads CASSYGGYENTIYF. The CDR3 DNA reads TGTGCCAGCAGTTACGGGGGGTACGAAAACACCATATATTTT.

V is TRBV10-3 and J is TRBJ1-3, with D possibly matching TRBD1 (5 bases). V was pared by 5 bases and J by 3 bases, with 17 bases between. CDR1 is ENHRY, CDR2 SYGVKD, per germline. This CDR3 is 16 amino acids long. In nucleotides, the CDR3 is TGTGCCATCAGTATCCCCCCCGGGGGAAGTGGAAACACCATATATTTT. It encodes CAISIPPGGSGNTIYF.

The chain carries TRBV27 and TRBJ1-6, with TRBD1 identical over 7 bases. Germline-derived CDR1 and CDR2 are MNHEY and SMNVEV (reference sequence). The V segment lost 5 bases and the J segment 5 bases; nucleotides outside the gene matches: 6. The CDR3 length is 15 residues. The CDR3: CASSPGTVNNSPLHF. The CDR3 DNA reads as TGTGCCAGCAGTCCCGGGACAGTCAATAATTCACCCCTCCACTTT.

The chain links TRBV6-5 to TRBJ1-4, with TRBD1 matching 9 bases. With V trimmed by 6 bases and J by 5 bases, 4 bases remained unmatched. The CDR3 length is 14 residues. CDR1 is MNHEY and CDR2 is SVGAGI in the germline V gene. CDR3 in amino acids: CASRDRGWNEKLFF. CDR3 DNA: TGTGCCAGCAGGGACAGGGGATGGAATGAAAAACTGTTTTTT.

The chain links TRBV11-1 to TRBJ2-5; perhaps TRBD1 as D (6 bases). Germline values: CDR1 SGHAT, CDR2 FQDESV (reference sequence). The V end lost 5 bases, the J end lost 5 bases, and 15 bases lay between the germline ends. This CDR3 spans 14 amino acids. This CDR3 is CASSRTDVIETQYF. CDR3 DNA sequence: TGTGCCAGCAGCCGGACAGACGTGATTGAGACCCAGTACTTC.

The chain joins TRBV6-5 to TRBJ1-4, with 7 positions matching TRBD1. The CDR3 sequence is 15 residues long. The germline gives CDR1 MNHEY, CDR2 SVGAGI. Trimming removed 8 bases from V and 1 base from J; junction bases left unmatched: 7. Written as DNA, the CDR3 is TGTGCCAGCTCCTACAACAGGGGAACTAATGAAAAACTGTTTTTT. Translating gives CASSYNRGTNEKLFF.

The genes are TRBV10-3 and TRBJ2-7, with D perhaps TRBD2 (7 bases). The CDR3 totals 14 residues. Germline values: CDR1 ENHRY, CDR2 SYGVKD. V was pared by 2 bases and J by 3 bases, with 11 bases between. The CDR3 region has the DNA TGTGCCATCAGTGAGGGGGGGGGCATCTACGAGCAGTACGTC. It specifies CAISEGGGIYEQYV.

In DNA, the CDR3 is TGTGCCATCAGGTCACTTTTAGCGGGGGGGAAAGTCAATGAGCAGTTCTTC. Translated: CAIRSLLAGGKVNEQFF. The V gene is TRBV10-3, the J gene TRBJ2-1, with 11 bases lining up with TRBD2. The V gene end was trimmed by 6 bases and the J gene end by 6 bases; junction bases not matched to a gene: 13. This CDR3 is 17 amino acids long. Germline CDR1 ENHRY, CDR2 SYGVKD.

The chain employs TRBV5-1 and TRBJ1-2, with D perhaps matching TRBD1 (5 bases). This CDR3 contains 15 residues. The V gene lost 2 bases and the J gene lost 0 bases, with 11 bases spanning the gap. Germline assignment: CDR1 SGHRS and CDR2 YFSETQ. DNA of the CDR3: TGCGCCAGCAGCTTTGGACGGGGGTCTAACTATGGCTACACCTTC. As protein: CASSFGRGSNYGYTF.

This chain connects TRBV19 to TRBJ1-2, with TRBD1 identical over 8 bases. This CDR3 comprises 13 residues. Germline values: CDR1 LNHDA, CDR2 SQIVND (reference sequence). The junction had 2 bases not matched to a gene; V was cut back by 3 bases and J by 5 bases. In DNA form, the CDR3 reads TGTGCCAGTAGTATGGACAGGGATTATGGCTACACCTTC. It specifies CASSMDRDYGYTF. The full variable domain, rest sourced from reference TRBV19 and TRBJ1-2, is DGGITQSPKYLFRKEGQNVTLSCEQNLNHDAMYWYRQDPGQGLRLIYYSQIVNDFQKGDIAEGYSVSREKKESFPLTVTSAQKNPTAFYLCASSMDRDYGYTFGSGTRLTVV.

The chain is built from TRBV6-5 and TRBJ2-2, with TRBD2 matching 13 bases. Trimming removed 4 bases from V and 5 bases from J; junction bases left unmatched: 4. The CDR3 has 16 residues. Germline-derived CDR1 and CDR2 are MNHEY and SVGAGI. CDR3 sequence: CASSSTTSGGTGELFF. In DNA, the CDR3 is TGTGCCAGCAGTTCGACGACTAGCGGGGGGACCGGGGAGCTGTTTTTT.

The V call is TRBV28, the J call TRBJ1-4, with 9 bases identical to TRBD1. The CDR3 contains 15 residues. Per germline, CDR1 MDHEN and CDR2 SYDVKM. V lost 6 bases and J lost 8; bases outside the gene matches: 10. The CDR3, as DNA: TGTGCCAGCAGCTCGCCCGGGACAGGGCAGGAAAAACTGTTTTTT. Its protein is CASSSPGTGQEKLFF.

This clone appeared a few times. The chain couples TRBV3-1 (or the pseudogene TRBV3-2) to TRBJ2-5, with 7 positions matching TRBD2. Germline V gene sequence: CDR1 LGHDT, CDR2 YNNKEL (reference sequence). CDR3 length: 16 residues. J lost 7 bases, V lost 0 bases, and 11 bases had no gene match. This chain's CDR3 is CASSQDRVRGEGTQYF. DNA of the CDR3: TGTGCCAGCAGCCAAGATCGGGTTCGGGGGGAAGGGACCCAGTACTTC.

The J gene is TRBJ1-4, the V gene TRBV9, with D hard to call. V dropped 6 bases and J dropped 5 bases, with 20 bases sitting between them. CDR1 SGDLS and CDR2 YYNGEE come from the germline V gene. The length of the CDR3 is 16 residues. The CDR3 coding sequence is TGTGCCAGCACGCGTGGGGTAGCGGCTTTGAATGAAAAACTGTTTTTT. It translates to CASTRGVAALNEKLFF.

The chain recombines TRBV7-2 with TRBJ2-1; 8 bases match TRBD2. This CDR3 has 15 amino acids. The V gene's germline CDR1 is SGHTA and CDR2 FQGNSA. V was pared by 7 bases and J by 2 bases, with 7 bases of the junction left unmatched. DNA of the CDR3: TGTGCCAGCATCCTTAGCGGGGCGACCTACAATGAGCAGTTCTTC. Its protein product is CASILSGATYNEQFF.

The V gene is TRBV11-1, the J gene TRBJ2-1; weak D call: TRBD2 (6 bases). The length of the CDR3 is 15 residues. Germline V CDR1 and CDR2: SGHAT, FQDESV (reference sequence). The V gene lost 1 base and the J gene lost 9 bases, with 16 bases spanning the gap. This chain's CDR3 is CASSLDGSLGGEQFF. CDR3 sequence (DNA): TGTGCCAGCAGCTTAGACGGGTCACTGGGGGGTGAGCAGTTCTTC. Using reference TRBV11-1 and TRBJ2-1 for the parts outside the CDR3, the full variable domain is EAEVAQSPRYKITEKSQAVAFWCDPISGHATLYWYRQILGQGPELLVQFQDESVVDDSQLPKDRFSAERLKGVDSTLKIQPAELGDSAMYLCASSLDGSLGGEQFFGPGTRLTVL.

The gene calls are TRBV28 and TRBJ1-4, with D possibly being TRBD1 (5 bases). This CDR3 region has 14 residues. Germline loops: CDR1 MDHEN, CDR2 SYDVKM. The V gene lost 6 bases and the J gene lost 5 bases, with 13 bases spanning the gap. CDR3 nucleotide sequence: TGTGCCAGCAGCACTACAGGATTGAATGAAAAACTGTTTTTT. This gives the protein CASSTTGLNEKLFF. The full variable domain, rest sourced from reference TRBV28 and TRBJ1-4, is DVKVTQSSRYLVKRTGEKVFLECVQDMDHENMFWYRQDPGLGLRLIYFSYDVKMKEKGDIPEGYSVSREKKERFSLILESASTNQTSMYLCASSTTGLNEKLFFGSGTQLSVL.

The chain joins TRBV5-1 to TRBJ1-2, with TRBD1 matching over 7 bases. The CDR3 is 14 amino acids. Trimming removed 3 bases from V and 7 bases from J; junction bases left unmatched: 9. Germline-derived CDR1 and CDR2 are SGHRS and YFSETQ. DNA for the CDR3: TGCGCCAGCAGCTACTCCGGGACAGTGAGTGGCTACACCTTC. Translation: CASSYSGTVSGYTF.

The V and J genes are TRBV28 and TRBJ2-7; TRBD1 is a possible D gene (6 bases). Trimming pared 4 bases from V and 2 bases from J, leaving 15 bases between. The CDR3 loop spans 15 amino acids. Per germline, CDR1 MDHEN and CDR2 SYDVKM. The CDR3 nucleotides are TGTGCCAGCAGTTCCGCCCAACAGGGCCCCTACGAGCAGTACGTC. Residues: CASSSAQQGPYEQYV.

The rearrangement uses TRBV4-1 and TRBJ1-6; D is perhaps TRBD1 (5 bases). The ends were cut back, 10 bases at V and 7 bases at J, with 14 bases in the middle. The germline gives CDR1 MGHRA, CDR2 YSYEKL. CDR3 size: 13 residues. CDR3 loop: CATGLRGNSPLHF. The CDR3 nucleotides read TGCGCCACAGGGTTACGGGGGAATTCACCCCTCCACTTT.

This clone was seen once. This chain uses TRBV30 with TRBJ1-4; TRBD1 might be the D (6 bases). The CDR3 covers 16 residues. The V gene lost 3 bases and the J gene lost 8 bases, with 22 bases spanning the gap. Germline CDR1 GTSNPN, CDR2 SVGIG (reference sequence). Here the CDR3 reads CAWSASVQGLFEKLFF. In DNA, the CDR3 is TGTGCCTGGAGCGCAAGCGTACAGGGATTATTCGAAAAACTGTTTTTT. Full variable domain (outside the CDR3, taken from reference TRBV30 and TRBJ1-4): SQTIHQWPATLVQPVGSPLSLECTVEGTSNPNLYWYRQAAGRGLQLLFYSVGIGQISSEVPQNLSASRPQDRQFILSSKKLLLSDSGFYLCAWSASVQGLFEKLFFGSGTQLSVL.

In its sample, this clone was seen a few times. CDR3 loop: CASSESSGQGYGYTF. The CDR3 DNA sequence: TGCGCCAGCAGTGAGTCGAGTGGACAGGGCTATGGCTACACCTTC. The V gene is TRBV10-2, the J gene TRBJ1-2; 8 positions match TRBD1. CDR3 length: 15 amino acids. V dropped 0 bases and J dropped 4; count of bases not matched to a gene: 4. The germline V gene has CDR1 WSHSY and CDR2 SAAADI.